These 27 T cell receptor beta chains originate from one sample sequenced in a study of radiotherapy plus CTLA-4 blockade in lung cancer. Using immunoSEQ multiplex PCR, the repertoire was profiled, and TCRdb retains in-frame clones only, with some absent. The repertoire includes approximately 41,000 clones, more than 65% of them detected once, and around 9.6% sits in the top ten. The sample here was peripheral blood, taken from a patient treated with radiotherapy plus ipilimumab. All receptors derive from a human donor with non-small cell lung cancer who had stable disease on radiotherapy plus ipilimumab.

The chain recombines TRBV5-1 with TRBJ2-7; 10 bases map to TRBD1. From germline, CDR1 is SGHRS and CDR2 YFSETQ. The CDR3 length is 17 residues. V shed 4 bases and J 0 bases; nucleotides not matched to a gene: 10. The chain's CDR3 is CASSLGQGSLSSYEQYF. CDR3 DNA: TGCGCCAGCAGCCTGGGACAGGGGTCGCTCAGCTCCTACGAGCAGTACTTC.

Only a few counts were recorded for this clone. The chain uses TRBV11-1 and TRBJ1-6; D gene ambiguous. Trimming pared 5 bases from V and 11 bases from J, leaving 13 bases between. The CDR3 sequence is 13 residues long. CDR1 and CDR2 from the germline V gene are SGHAT and FQDESV (reference sequence). As DNA, the CDR3 is TGTGCCAGCAGCAGAGCGGAGGGCGCACCCCTCCACTTT. Amino acid sequence: CASSRAEGAPLHF.

This clone occurred a few times. The chain is built from TRBV5-6 and TRBJ1-5; no definite D call. The CDR3 sequence is 13 residues long. In germline, CDR1 is SGHDT, CDR2 YYEEEE. Trimming left V 4 bases short and J 2 bases short, with 7 bases between. The CDR3 coding sequence is TGTGCCAGCAGCGGGAGTCGCAATCAGCCCCAGCATTTT. It yields the protein CASSGSRNQPQHF.

This chain joins TRBV5-4 and TRBJ2-6, with D unclear. The CDR3 sequence is 15 residues long. V was shortened by 6 bases and J by 0 bases, with 10 bases between the two germline ends. Germline CDR1 is SGHNT and CDR2 is YYREEE (reference sequence). CDR3 sequence reads: CASKKQSSGANVLTF. The CDR3 coding sequence is TGTGCCAGCAAAAAACAGAGCTCTGGGGCCAACGTCCTGACTTTC. The whole variable domain, filled in from reference TRBV5-4 and TRBJ2-6, reads ETGVTQSPTHLIKTRGQQVTLRCSSQSGHNTVSWYQQALGQGPQFIFQYYREEENGRGNFPPRFSGLQFPNYSSELNVNALELDDSALYLCASKKQSSGANVLTFGAGSRLTVL.

This clone was seen a handful of times. CDR3 nucleotides: TGTGCCAGCAGCAGAAGCGGGGGGGGTGACAATGAGCAGTTCTTC. This translates into CASSRSGGGDNEQFF. This chain links TRBV7-9 with TRBJ2-1; 10 nucleotides align to TRBD2. Losses at the gene ends were 5 bases for V and 5 bases for J; bases not matched to a gene: 6. This CDR3 contains 15 residues. CDR1 and CDR2 from the germline V gene are SEHNR and FQNEAQ (reference sequence).

This clone came up once. The chain uses TRBV2 and TRBJ2-3; D is perhaps TRBD2 (5 bases). The CDR3 covers 15 residues. In germline, CDR1 is SNHLY, CDR2 FYNNEI. V lost 7 bases and J lost 0, with 14 bases in between. In nucleotides, the CDR3 is TGTGCCAGCACCGGAAGCGGCCCTAGCACAGATACGCAGTATTTT. It specifies CASTGSGPSTDTQYF.

This clone was observed once. The chain employs TRBV5-1 and TRBJ2-7; the D gene is possibly TRBD1 (5 bases). There are 13 residues in the CDR3. The V gene's germline CDR1 is SGHRS and CDR2 YFSETQ. Trimming took 4 bases from V and 3 from J, leaving 11 bases between them. The CDR3 region has the DNA TGCGCCAGCAGCAGGGGCACAAACTACGAGCAGTACTTC. It translates to CASSRGTNYEQYF. The variable domain in full, completed from reference TRBV5-1 and TRBJ2-7, reads KAGVTQTPRYLIKTRGQQVTLSCSPISGHRSVSWYQQTPGQGLQFLFEYFSETQRNKGNFPGRFSGRQFSNSRSEMNVSTLELGDSALYLCASSRGTNYEQYFGPGTRLTVT.

This clone was counted only a few times. This chain uses TRBV5-1 with TRBJ2-7; 12 bases align to TRBD1. Germline trimming cut 0 bases from V and 2 bases from J; bases unmatched to any gene: 3. The CDR3 covers 16 residues. Germline CDR1 reads SGHRS; CDR2 reads YFSETQ. The DNA for the CDR3 is TGCGCCAGCAGCTTGGCCGGGGACAGGGGGCCCTACGAGCAGTACTTC. Residues: CASSLAGDRGPYEQYF.

The genes are TRBV29-1 and TRBJ1-1; 7 positions agree with TRBD1. With V trimmed by 7 bases and J by 5 bases, 10 bases remained unmatched. Germline V gene data show CDR1 as SQVTM and CDR2 as ANQGSEA. The CDR3 has 13 amino acids. CDR3 sequence: CSALQGMVTEAFF. The CDR3 bases are TGCAGCGCATTACAGGGGATGGTAACTGAAGCTTTCTTT.

This chain connects TRBV4-1 to TRBJ1-1, with TRBD1 matching over 9 bases. The germline gives CDR1 MGHRA, CDR2 YSYEKL. The CDR3 sequence is 16 residues long. The ends lost 4 bases at V and 0 bases at J; junction bases unmatched: 6. This chain's CDR3 is CASSPRTGDMNTEAFF. The CDR3 region has the DNA TGCGCCAGCAGCCCACGGACAGGGGACATGAACACTGAAGCTTTCTTT.

This clone was seen only a few times. This chain joins TRBV5-1 and TRBJ2-7; 7 bases agree with TRBD1. This CDR3 is 15 amino acids long. V lost 4 bases to trimming and J lost 7 bases; unmatched junction nucleotides: 14. CDR1 is SGHRS and CDR2 is YFSETQ in the germline V gene. In DNA form, the CDR3 reads TGCGCCAGCAGCCCGGTCTCGACAGGGAGTGGGGAGCAGTACTTC. Amino acids: CASSPVSTGSGEQYF.

The J gene is TRBJ1-4, the V gene TRBV2; TRBD1 agrees at 9 bases. Germline trimming cut 6 bases from V and 8 bases from J; bases unmatched to any gene: 10. Germline V CDR1 and CDR2: SNHLY, FYNNEI. The CDR3 loop spans 15 amino acids. The CDR3 DNA is TGTGCCAGCAGCCCCGGGACAGGGAATAGCGAAAAACTGTTTTTT. Translating it yields CASSPGTGNSEKLFF.

This rearrangement joins TRBV2 to TRBJ2-1; the match to TRBD2 covers 8 bases. The germline V gene has CDR1 SNHLY and CDR2 FYNNEI. V shed 4 bases and J 0 bases; nucleotides not matched to a gene: 11. This CDR3 region has 18 residues. The CDR3 DNA reads TGTGCCAGCAGTGGGATAGGGGCGGGGGGTGGCTCCTACAATGAGCAGTTCTTC. Encoded protein: CASSGIGAGGGSYNEQFF.

V gene TRBV11-3 combines with J gene TRBJ1-1; D remains ambiguous. The CDR3 covers 12 residues. Germline CDR1 SGHNT, CDR2 YENEEA. Trimming shortened V by 4 bases and J by 7 bases, and 10 bases separated the two germline ends. This CDR3 reads CASSSNSREAFF. In DNA, the CDR3 is TGTGCCAGCAGCTCGAACAGTCGTGAAGCTTTCTTT.

This chain uses TRBV7-3 with TRBJ1-1; 10 positions match TRBD1. CDR1 is SGHTA, CDR2 FQGTGA, per germline. J lost 5 bases, V lost 5 bases, and 8 bases had no gene match. This CDR3 comprises 15 residues. The CDR3 protein is CASSRTGTGETEAFF. The CDR3 DNA sequence: TGTGCCAGCAGCCGGACCGGGACAGGGGAGACTGAAGCTTTCTTT.

The rearrangement links TRBV11-3 to TRBJ1-6, with 10 bases that match TRBD1. J gave up 14 bases and V 1 base, and 5 bases lay outside the gene matches. Germline CDR1 and CDR2: SGHNT and YENEEA. The CDR3 consists of 14 residues. CDR3 coding DNA: TGTGCCAGCAGCTTAGCCTGGGACAGGGGAACCCTCCACTTT. Residues: CASSLAWDRGTLHF.

This rearrangement joins TRBV30 to TRBJ2-7, with a possible D match to TRBD1 (5 bases). V was cut by 5 bases and J by 5 bases, with 10 bases left in between. This CDR3 contains 11 residues. Germline V lookup: CDR1 GTSNPN, CDR2 SVGIG (reference sequence). Here the CDR3 reads CAWGQGDEQYF. The CDR3 nucleotides are TGTGCCTGGGGACAAGGGGACGAGCAGTACTTC. Together with reference TRBV30 and TRBJ2-7, the CDR3 gives the full variable domain: SQTIHQWPATLVQPVGSPLSLECTVEGTSNPNLYWYRQAAGRGLQLLFYSVGIGQISSEVPQNLSASRPQDRQFILSSKKLLLSDSGFYLCAWGQGDEQYFGPGTRLTVT.

The J gene is TRBJ1-4, the V gene TRBV5-6, with 8 bases lining up with TRBD1. The germline V gene has CDR1 SGHDT and CDR2 YYEEEE. With V trimmed by 0 bases and J by 2 bases, 0 bases remained unmatched. The CDR3 totals 15 residues. CDR3 DNA sequence: TGTGCCAGCAGCTTGGACAGGGGGACTAATGAAAAACTGTTTTTT. As protein: CASSLDRGTNEKLFF.

The rearrangement joins TRBV7-9 to TRBJ1-1; possible D gene TRBD1, 5 bases. The CDR3 consists of 14 residues. V shed 2 bases and J shed 1 base, with 8 bases lying between them. In germline, CDR1 is SEHNR, CDR2 FQNEAQ (reference sequence). CDR3 sequence reads: CASSLSGSNTEAFF. CDR3 DNA: TGTGCCAGCAGCTTATCAGGGTCGAACACTGAAGCTTTCTTT.

The rearrangement joins TRBV7-9 to TRBJ2-1; a possible D gene is TRBD1 (5 bases). CDR1 is SEHNR and CDR2 is FQNEAQ in the germline V gene (reference sequence). The V end was cut by 3 bases, the J end by 4 bases, with 10 bases between. The CDR3 totals 14 residues. This CDR3 reads CASSLGQNYNEQFF. The CDR3, as DNA: TGTGCCAGCAGCTTGGGGCAGAATTACAATGAGCAGTTCTTC.

This clone came up a few times. The CDR3 here is CASSLSGAETQYF. CDR3 nucleotide sequence: TGTGCCAGCAGCCTTAGTGGGGCAGAGACCCAGTACTTC. V and J are TRBV7-2 and TRBJ2-5; TRBD1 is a possible D gene (5 bases). The germline V gene encodes CDR1 SGHTA and CDR2 FQGNSA. With 5 bases removed from V and 4 bases from J, the gap between germline ends came to 11 bases. The CDR3 totals 13 residues.

In this sample, this clone turned up once. This sequence joins TRBV6-6 and TRBJ2-7, with D possibly being TRBD2 (7 bases). Germline V gives CDR1 MNHNY, CDR2 SVGAGI (reference sequence). This CDR3 contains 15 residues. The V end was cut by 8 bases, the J end by 7 bases, with 24 bases between. The CDR3 DNA reads TGTGCCAGCTTCAATCCCAGTGGGGGGCGGGGGGAGCAGTACTTC. It codes for CASFNPSGGRGEQYF.

The V gene is TRBV27, the J gene TRBJ2-5, with D unclear. The germline V gene has CDR1 MNHEY and CDR2 SMNVEV (reference sequence). V shed 4 bases and J shed 1 base, with 16 bases lying between them. The CDR3 runs to 16 residues. CDR3 protein: CASSSSRPGSQETQYF. The CDR3 DNA follows: TGTGCCAGCAGTTCCTCTCGACCCGGGTCCCAAGAGACCCAGTACTTC.

The CDR3 DNA reads TGCGCCAGCAGCCAAGGACAGGAGAACACCGGGGAGCTGTTTTTT. Translating it yields CASSQGQENTGELFF. The chain combines TRBV4-1 with TRBJ2-2, with TRBD1 as a possible D gene (6 bases). CDR1 is MGHRA, CDR2 YSYEKL, per germline. V was clipped by 1 base and J by 1 base, with 7 bases between them. The CDR3 has 15 residues.

This chain uses TRBV13 with TRBJ2-7; 7 bases map to TRBD1. The CDR3 runs 16 residues. The junction had 8 bases not matched to a gene; V was cut back by 2 bases and J by 1 base. From germline, CDR1 is PRHDT and CDR2 FYEKMQ (reference sequence). The CDR3 protein is CASSLRQGLKSYEQYF. The DNA of the CDR3 is TGTGCCAGCAGCTTACGACAGGGTCTGAAATCCTACGAGCAGTACTTC.

CDR3 sequence (DNA): TGTGCCAGCAGTGCCGGGACTTTCGAGGCCGGTGAGCAGTTCTTC. It is translated as CASSAGTFEAGEQFF. This sequence joins TRBV25-1 and TRBJ2-1; possibly TRBD2 for D (6 bases). Germline CDR1 MGHDK, CDR2 SYGVNS. The CDR3 length is 15 residues. The V end lost 4 bases, the J end lost 9 bases, and 19 bases lay between the germline ends.

The chain joins TRBV29-1 to TRBJ1-2; 10 bases fit TRBD1. The CDR3 consists of 15 residues. Germline loops: CDR1 SQVTM, CDR2 ANQGSEA. Trimming at V came to 7 bases and at J to 4 bases, leaving 12 bases not matched to a gene. The CDR3 DNA follows: TGCAGCGCCCGGGACAGGGGTGCCCCCTCCTATGGCTACACCTTC. It codes for CSARDRGAPSYGYTF.